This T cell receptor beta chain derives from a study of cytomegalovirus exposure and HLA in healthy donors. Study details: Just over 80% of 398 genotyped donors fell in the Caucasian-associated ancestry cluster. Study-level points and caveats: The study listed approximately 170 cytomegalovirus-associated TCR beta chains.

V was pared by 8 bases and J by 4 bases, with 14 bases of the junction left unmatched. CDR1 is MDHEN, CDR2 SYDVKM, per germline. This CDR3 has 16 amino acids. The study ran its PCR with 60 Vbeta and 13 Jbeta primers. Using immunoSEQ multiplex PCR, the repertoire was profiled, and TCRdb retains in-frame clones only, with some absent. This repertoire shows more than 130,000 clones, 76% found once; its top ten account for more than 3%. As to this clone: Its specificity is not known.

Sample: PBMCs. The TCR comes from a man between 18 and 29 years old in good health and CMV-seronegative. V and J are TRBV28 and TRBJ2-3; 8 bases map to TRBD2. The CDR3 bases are TGTGCCAGCGGCGGGGCTAGCGGGTTTGGGGCAGATACGCAGTATTTT. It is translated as CASGGASGFGADTQYF.